These T cell receptor beta chains were read from a single sample in a study of OX40 agonist ivuxolimab in advanced cancers. Sequencing used immunoSEQ multiplex PCR; TCRdb keeps in-frame clones, though not all of them. The sample records 55,000 to 70,000 clones, 70% to 90% being singletons. The sample consisted of CD4+ or CD8+ T cells sorted from blood, taken in a trial of the OX40 agonist ivuxolimab. These receptors were taken from an adult with an advanced solid tumor such as melanoma, head and neck, liver or kidney cancer. CDR3s leave out the opening cysteine and the closing phenylalanine or tryptophan.

CDR3 length: 12; V gene: TRBV11-3; CDR3 protein: ASSLTRGGEKLF
CDR3 length: 12; V gene: TRBV4-2; CDR3 protein: ASSRVGGNQPQH
CDR3 length: 11; V gene: TRBV14; CDR3 protein: ASSQGSINEQF
CDR3 length: 10; V gene: TRBV28; CDR3 protein: ASGGPNTEAF
CDR3 length: 14; V gene: TRBV2; CDR3 protein: ASSDIKLAGSYEQY
CDR3 length: 13; V gene: TRBV7-3; CDR3 protein: ASSLVAGDTGELF
CDR3 length: 14; V gene: TRBV12-5; CDR3 protein: ASGLVTSRVLLEQY
CDR3 length: 15; V gene: TRBV27; CDR3 protein: ASSSRLAGRSYNEQF
CDR3 length: 11; V gene: TRBV2; CDR3 protein: ASRDWHSYEQY
CDR3 length: 13; V gene: TRBV25-1; CDR3 protein: ASSAIDRPTAGYT
CDR3 length: 11; V gene: TRBV18; CDR3 protein: ASSPGQYNEQF
CDR3 length: 11; V gene: TRBV9; CDR3 protein: ASSVTGAGEQY